Here is one T cell receptor beta chain with its context. Its target is not known. This specimen belongs to a study of cytomegalovirus exposure and HLA in healthy donors. The wider study: Out of 398 genotyped donors, about 80% belonged to the Caucasian-associated ancestry cluster.

The CDR3 runs to 14 residues. CDR1 and CDR2 (germline): GTSNPN, SVGIG (reference sequence). Deletions cut 2 bases from V and 2 bases from J, with 10 bases between. Findings and caveats of the study: One variant, a missense change in DCLRE1C, was linked in a later analysis to TCR beta V- and J-gene trimming. Donor immune exposure was known only as CMV serostatus.

Both 60 Vbeta primers and 13 Jbeta primers went into the PCR. Method: immunoSEQ multiplex PCR; TCRdb's copy keeps in-frame clones and lacks some. Of about 140,000 clones in the sample, nearly 70% were seen once. Source material: PBMCs. The chain is built from TRBV30 and TRBJ1-5, with D possibly TRBD1 on 5 matching bases. This TCR was sampled from a man aged 25-40 years in good health and CMV-seropositive. The CDR3 loop is CAWSRQGGNQPQHF. The CDR3 DNA reads as TGTGCCTGGAGTAGGCAGGGCGGCAATCAGCCCCAGCATTTT.